Listed below are T cell receptor beta chains from one sample, sequenced in a study of blood T cell repertoires in COVID-19. Profiled with immunoSEQ multiplex PCR; TCRdb holds only in-frame clones, not every one. In the table there are approximately 160,000 clones, around four fifths of which are singletons. Sample: peripheral blood. The receptor set was obtained from an elderly woman with active or convalescent COVID-19. Both conserved end residues are part of each CDR3. D genes are given only for firm matches. Rows give clone size only sometimes, using once, few, many, or a class for an expanded clone.

>.|TRBV3-1/TRBV3-2|TRBJ1-1|.
CASSQDGGGSYTEAFF
TGTGCCAGCAGCCAAGATGGGGGGGGATCGTACACTGAAGCTTTCTTT
>.|TRBV19|TRBJ2-1|.
CASSPVLENYNEQFF
TGTGCCAGTAGTCCGGTACTAGAAAATTACAATGAGCAGTTCTTC
>.|TRBV29-1|TRBJ1-1|.
CSVLSGSLNTEAFF
TGCAGCGTTCTTTCCGGGTCCTTGAACACTGAAGCTTTCTTT
>.|TRBV9|TRBJ1-2|.
CASSADRRDYGYTF
TGTGCCAGCAGCGCGGACAGACGAGACTATGGCTACACCTTC
>.|TRBV3-1/TRBV3-2|TRBJ2-5|.
CASSPGEQETQYF
TGTGCCAGCAGCCCCGGGGAACAAGAGACCCAGTACTTC
>.|TRBV7-2|TRBJ1-5|TRBD1
CASSLALGTGSAQPQHF
TGTGCCAGCAGCTTAGCGCTGGGGACAGGGTCAGCTCAGCCCCAGCATTTT
>.|TRBV18|TRBJ2-5|TRBD2
CASSSPTSGKETQYF
TGTGCCAGCTCATCCCCGACTAGCGGGAAAGAGACCCAGTACTTC
>.|TRBV28|TRBJ1-4|.
CASSLSNEKLFF
TGTGCCAGCAGCCTTTCCAATGAAAAACTGTTTTTT
>.|TRBV3-1/TRBV3-2|TRBJ1-5|.
CASSQDGTGSNQPQHF
TGTGCCAGCAGCCAAGATGGCACAGGGAGCAATCAGCCCCAGCATTTT
>.|TRBV25-1|TRBJ1-4|TRBD1
CASSDDRGWEKLFF
TGTGCCAGCTCAGACGACAGGGGTTGGGAAAAACTGTTTTTT
>.|TRBV7-9|TRBJ1-1|.
CASSPSPGLPSDTEAFF
TGTGCCAGCAGCCCCTCACCCGGCCTTCCTAGTGACACTGAAGCTTTCTTT
>.|TRBV14|TRBJ2-2|TRBD2
CASSQLAGGLNAGELFF
TGTGCCAGCAGCCAGTTAGCGGGGGGCCTTAACGCCGGGGAGCTGTTTTTT
>many|TRBV5-4|TRBJ1-1|TRBD1
CASSLTGTGRDTEAFF
TGTGCCAGCAGCTTAACCGGGACAGGGCGGGACACTGAAGCTTTCTTT
>.|TRBV19|TRBJ2-1|TRBD2
CATTSPRAGGINEQFF
TGTGCCACCACAAGCCCAAGAGCGGGGGGAATCAATGAGCAGTTCTTC
>once|TRBV7-2|TRBJ2-3|.
CASSFGQRPDTQYF
TGTGCCAGCAGCTTCGGACAGAGGCCAGATACGCAGTATTTT
>few|TRBV7-9|TRBJ1-2|TRBD1
CASSLGWTGAF
TGTGCCAGCAGCTTAGGATGGACAGGGGCCTTC
>few|TRBV7-9|TRBJ1-4|.
CASSLFPRSAGANEKLFF
TGTGCCAGCAGCTTATTCCCGAGGTCGGCGGGGGCGAATGAAAAACTGTTTTTT